This T cell receptor beta chain was retrieved from a study of T cell repertoires in cytomegalovirus infection. The overall study: The authors relied on CMV epitopes, both recently identified HLA-C-restricted and well-studied HLA-B-restricted. Public TCR beta signatures were indicative of both CMV infection and a matching HLA type. General study results and limits: Dominating the ex vivo response were TCR beta clonotypes that were CMV-specific and HLA-C-restricted. There were carriers of CMV plus the relevant HLA, and cumulative public TCR beta family frequency identified them.

A note on this clonotype: No antigen is known for it.

TCRdb re-called the reads with MiXCR, one entry per CDR3 protein. The data contain 370,000 or so distinct CDR3 sequences, about a third of them seen just once; the ten biggest clones take up around an eighth. The CDR3 has 18 residues. The V gene lost 1 base and the J gene lost 0 bases, with 19 bases spanning the gap. Germline values: CDR1 SEHNR, CDR2 FQNEAQ (reference sequence). This TCR came from a human donor in good health (CMV status not recorded). Some clones in this sample may be carry-over from other donors' samples. The genes are TRBV7-9 and TRBJ2-7; possibly TRBD1 for D (6 bases). Sequencing used cultured PBMCs, obtained from culture after CMV antigen stimulation. The CDR3: CASSLGVDSRPSSYEQYF. In nucleotides, the CDR3 is TGTGCCAGCAGCTTAGGGGTGGACAGCCGACCCTCCTCCTACGAGCAGTACTTC.